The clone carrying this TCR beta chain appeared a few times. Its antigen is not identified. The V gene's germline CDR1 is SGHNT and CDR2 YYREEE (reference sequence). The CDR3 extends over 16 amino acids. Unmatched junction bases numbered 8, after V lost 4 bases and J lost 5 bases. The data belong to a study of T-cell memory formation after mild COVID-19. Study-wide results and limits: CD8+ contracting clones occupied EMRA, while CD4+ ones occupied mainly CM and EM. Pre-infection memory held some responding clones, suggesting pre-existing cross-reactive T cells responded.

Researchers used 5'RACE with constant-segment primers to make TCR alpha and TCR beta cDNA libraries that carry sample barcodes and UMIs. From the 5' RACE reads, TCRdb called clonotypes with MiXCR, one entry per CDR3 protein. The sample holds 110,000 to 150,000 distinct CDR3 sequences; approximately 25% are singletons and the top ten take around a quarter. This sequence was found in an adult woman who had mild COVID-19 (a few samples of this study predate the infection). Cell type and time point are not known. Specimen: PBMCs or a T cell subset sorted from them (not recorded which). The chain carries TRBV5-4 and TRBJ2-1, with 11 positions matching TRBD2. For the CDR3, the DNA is TGTGCCAGCAGCGATACTAGCGGGGGCTTTAACAATGAGCAGTTCTTC. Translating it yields CASSDTSGGFNNEQFF.